These 2 T cell receptor beta chains were sequenced from one sample in a study of blood T cell repertoires in COVID-19. The data were produced by immunoSEQ multiplex PCR, yet TCRdb's version contains in-frame clones alone and is incomplete. The sample lists roughly 200,000 clones, roughly 84% seen once, with 3% to 3.5% in the top ten. Sequenced: PBMCs or T cells enriched from blood (not recorded which). All receptors come from a woman aged 30 to 39 who had been exposed to COVID-19.

This clone was detected a few times. J is TRBJ2-2 and V is TRBV10-2, with 7 nucleotides matching TRBD1. The germline V gene encodes CDR1 WSHSY and CDR2 SAAADI. The CDR3 extends over 13 amino acids. With 8 bases clipped from V and 6 bases from J, the junction kept 6 bases outside the gene matches. The CDR3 bases are TGCGCCAGCGCAGGGGGTTTTGCCGGGGAGCTGTTTTTT. This encodes CASAGGFAGELFF.

The chain uses TRBV3-1 (or the pseudogene TRBV3-2) and TRBJ2-7; D might be TRBD1 (6 bases). V lost 3 bases to trimming and J lost 6 bases, with 15 bases between them. CDR3 length equals 14 residues. Germline V lookup: CDR1 LGHDT, CDR2 YNNKEL (reference sequence). CDR3 in amino acids: CASSQGDTGIEQYF. The CDR3 region has the DNA TGTGCCAGCAGCCAGGGGGATACAGGGATCGAGCAGTACTTC.